The 8 T cell receptor beta chains listed next were all sequenced from one sample in a study of T cell clonotyping in hematopoietic cell transplantation. Some clones are missing from TCRdb's copy, which holds only in-frame ones; the method was immunoSEQ multiplex PCR. This sample has roughly 80,000 clones, with 95% to 97% found just once. Regarding time point: recipient sample about 28 days before transplant, after cytoreduction. The sequencing used peripheral blood mononuclear cells, collected before stem cell transplant. These TCRs come from a woman aged 45-59 years with acute myeloid leukemia. Some clones in this sample may be carry-over from other donors' samples.

The rearrangement uses TRBV30 and TRBJ2-7; D unresolved. Trimming removed 0 bases from V and 7 bases from J, with 10 bases in between. Germline V CDR1 and CDR2: GTSNPN, SVGIG (reference sequence). The CDR3 extends over 12 amino acids. CDR3 loop: CAWSVPVREQYF. Written as DNA, the CDR3 is TGTGCCTGGAGTGTACCGGTAAGGGAGCAGTACTTC.

The chain carries TRBV4-1 and TRBJ1-4, with 10 positions matching TRBD1. Per the germline V gene, CDR1 is MGHRA and CDR2 is YSYEKL. V shed 2 bases and J 4 bases; nucleotides not matched to a gene: 4. This CDR3 comprises 16 residues. The CDR3: CASSQPGQGINEKLFF. In DNA form, the CDR3 reads TGCGCCAGCAGCCAACCGGGACAGGGGATTAATGAAAAACTGTTTTTT.

This sequence joins TRBV10-3 and TRBJ2-7; perhaps TRBD1 as D (5 bases). This CDR3 spans 15 amino acids. CDR1 ENHRY and CDR2 SYGVKD come from the germline V gene. The V end lost 3 bases, the J end lost 2 bases, and 14 bases lay between the germline ends. CDR3 nucleotide sequence: TGTGCCATCAGTGACGGCAGGGCGACAACCTACGAGCAGTACTTC. Protein product: CAISDGRATTYEQYF.

This sequence joins TRBV10-2 and TRBJ1-5; TRBD1 might be the D (5 bases). Trimming stripped 0 bases from V and 6 bases from J, with 12 bases between. Germline CDR1 WSHSY, CDR2 SAAADI. This CDR3 is built from 15 residues. The CDR3 DNA sequence: TGCGCCAGCAGTGAGTCGATACCGGGGGTTCAGCCCCAGCATTTT. The encoded protein is CASSESIPGVQPQHF.

The chain carries TRBV7-2 and TRBJ2-7; 12 nucleotides line up with TRBD2. This CDR3 has 15 residues. V lost 5 bases to trimming and J lost 3 bases; unmatched junction nucleotides: 5. Per germline, CDR1 SGHTA and CDR2 FQGNSA. The CDR3 bases are TGTGCCAGCAGCCAAGGGACTAGCGGGTTCTACGAGCAGTACTTC. Its protein product is CASSQGTSGFYEQYF.

This clone has a single count. V gene TRBV6-5 combines with J gene TRBJ2-1, with 13 bases matching TRBD2. The ends lost 6 bases at V and 7 bases at J; junction bases unmatched: 6. Germline loops: CDR1 MNHEY, CDR2 SVGAGI. CDR3 length equals 15 residues. CDR3 bases: TGTGCCAGCAGGGCGACTAGCGGGAGGAGAAATGAGCAGTTCTTC. It codes for CASRATSGRRNEQFF.

V gene TRBV6-1 combines with J gene TRBJ1-6; 7 bases line up with TRBD1. The CDR3 spans 14 residues. CDR1 MNHNS and CDR2 SASEGT come from the germline V gene. V was pared by 4 bases and J by 9 bases, with 6 bases of the junction left unmatched. For the CDR3, the DNA is TGTGCCAGCAGTGGAGACAGGGAGGGTTCACCCCTCCACTTT. This gives the protein CASSGDREGSPLHF.

The chain carries TRBV7-9 and TRBJ2-3; unclear D gene. The CDR3 is 14 amino acids. Germline CDR1 reads SEHNR; CDR2 reads FQNEAQ (reference sequence). Deletions cut 7 bases from V and 0 bases from J, with 11 bases between. CDR3 loop: CASKGRVSTDTQYF. CDR3 bases: TGTGCCAGCAAGGGTCGGGTGAGCACAGATACGCAGTATTTT.